The clone carrying this T cell receptor (beta chain) was counted between two and nine times. The antigen remains unidentified. The data belong to a study of regulatory T cells in long-lasting Graves disease. As for time point: newly diagnosed GD, antithyroid drugs for less than 3 months. Making the TCR library involved RNA that had been extracted from PBMCs. The study, taken as a whole, reports: TRBV28, TRBJ1-2 and TRBJ2-5 were segments that persistent disease favored.

TCR beta libraries were built with iRepertoire HTBI primers and Arm-PCR of CDR3 regions. TCRdb analysed the multiplex PCR reads with MiXCR anew, one entry per CDR3 protein. The sample includes a few hundred thousand distinct CDR3 sequences, roughly 16% of them seen just once. This CDR3 region has 18 residues. Per germline, CDR1 LNHDA and CDR2 SQIVND (reference sequence). Trimming stripped 3 bases from V and 0 bases from J, with 18 bases between. These same data were also listed under a study on T cells in Graves' hyperthyroidism and ophthalmopathy.

This chain joins TRBV19 and TRBJ1-5, with a weak D call TRBD1 (6 bases). Sequencing used peripheral blood mononuclear cells (PBMCs), obtained at new diagnosis, from a patient treated with antithyroid drugs. This TCR was sampled from a woman between 18 and 29 years old with Graves disease. In DNA form, the CDR3 reads TGTGCCAGTAGTATTCGGATTTCAGGGGCCTATAGCAATCAGCCCCAGCATTTT. This translates into CASSIRISGAYSNQPQHF.